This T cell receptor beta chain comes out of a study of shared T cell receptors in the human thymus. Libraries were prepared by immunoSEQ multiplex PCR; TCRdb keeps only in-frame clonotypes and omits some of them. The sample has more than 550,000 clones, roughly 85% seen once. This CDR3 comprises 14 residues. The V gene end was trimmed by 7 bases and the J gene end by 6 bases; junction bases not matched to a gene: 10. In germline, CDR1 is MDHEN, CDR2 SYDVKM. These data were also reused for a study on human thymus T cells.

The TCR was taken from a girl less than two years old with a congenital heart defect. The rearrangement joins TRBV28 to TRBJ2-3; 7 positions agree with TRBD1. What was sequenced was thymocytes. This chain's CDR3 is CASTRGGLADTQYF. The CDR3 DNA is TGTGCCAGCACCCGAGGGGGCTTGGCGGATACGCAGTATTTT.